This T cell receptor (beta chain) was observed in a study of blood T cell repertoires in COVID-19. Study in general: Acute and convalescent COVID-19 samples came from the United States, Italy and Spain. Nucleic acid was either cDNA or gDNA, and it came from T cells, B-cell-depleted T cells, or PBMCs.

The CDR3 is made up of 13 amino acids. Trimming shortened V by 2 bases and J by 7 bases, and 9 bases separated the two germline ends. Germline values: CDR1 LNHDA, CDR2 SQIVND (reference sequence). Per the original data handling: Amplification of reference gene primers provided the estimated nucleated cell counts. Only in-frame clones appear in the TCRdb table, and some are missing; sequencing was by immunoSEQ multiplex PCR. The D gene and trimming were derived from the DNA, and the V and J assignments and clone size from that table. The table includes some 320,000 clones, 70% to 90% detected once. Sequenced: peripheral blood. The source of this sequence is a woman in her fifties or sixties who had recovered from COVID-19. The V and J genes are TRBV19 and TRBJ1-5; D gene uncertain. Written as DNA, the CDR3 is TGTGCCAGTAGTATATCGGGAGCGCAGCCCCAGCATTTT. Encoded protein: CASSISGAQPQHF.